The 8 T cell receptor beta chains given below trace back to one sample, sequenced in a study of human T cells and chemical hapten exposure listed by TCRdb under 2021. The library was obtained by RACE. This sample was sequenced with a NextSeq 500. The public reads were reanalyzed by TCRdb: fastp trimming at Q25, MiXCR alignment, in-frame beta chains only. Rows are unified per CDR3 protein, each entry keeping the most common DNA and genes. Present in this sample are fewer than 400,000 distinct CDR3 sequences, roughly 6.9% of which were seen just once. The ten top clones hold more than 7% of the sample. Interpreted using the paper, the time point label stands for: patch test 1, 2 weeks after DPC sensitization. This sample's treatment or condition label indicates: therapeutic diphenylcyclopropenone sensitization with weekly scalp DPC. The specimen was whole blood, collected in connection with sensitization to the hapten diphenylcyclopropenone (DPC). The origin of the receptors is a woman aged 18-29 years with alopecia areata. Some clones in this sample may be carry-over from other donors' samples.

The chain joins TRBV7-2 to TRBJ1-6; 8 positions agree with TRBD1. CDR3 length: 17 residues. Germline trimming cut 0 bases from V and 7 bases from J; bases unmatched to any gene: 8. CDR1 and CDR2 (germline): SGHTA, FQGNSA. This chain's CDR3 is CASSLAGRGQWNSPLHF. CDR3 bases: TGTGCCAGCAGCTTAGCCGGCAGGGGGCAGTGGAATTCACCCCTCCACTTT.

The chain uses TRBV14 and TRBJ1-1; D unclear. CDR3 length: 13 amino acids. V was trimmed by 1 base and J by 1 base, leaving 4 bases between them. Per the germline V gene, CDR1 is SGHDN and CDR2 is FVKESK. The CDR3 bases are TGTGCCAGCAGCCAAGCGAAGAACACTGAAGCTTTCTTT. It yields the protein CASSQAKNTEAFF.

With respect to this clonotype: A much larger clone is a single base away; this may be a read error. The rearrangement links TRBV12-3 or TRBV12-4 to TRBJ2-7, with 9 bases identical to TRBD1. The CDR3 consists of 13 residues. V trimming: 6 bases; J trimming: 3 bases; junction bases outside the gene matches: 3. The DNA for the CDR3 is TGTGCCAGCAGGAGGACAGGGGACTACGAGCAGTACTTC. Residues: CASRRTGDYEQYF.

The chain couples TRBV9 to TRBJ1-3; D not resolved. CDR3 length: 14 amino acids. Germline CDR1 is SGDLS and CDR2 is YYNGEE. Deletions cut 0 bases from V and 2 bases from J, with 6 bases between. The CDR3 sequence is CASSVGRTGNTIYF. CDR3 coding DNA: TGTGCCAGCAGCGTAGGCAGGACTGGAAACACCATATATTTT.

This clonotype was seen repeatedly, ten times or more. The CDR3 nucleotides read TGTGCCAGCAGCTCTCTAGCGGGGGGCCTTGCGGATACGCAGTATTTT. This gives the protein CASSSLAGGLADTQYF. The chain carries TRBV11-2 and TRBJ2-3, with 11 bases aligning to TRBD2. J lost 6 bases, V lost 4 bases, and 9 bases had no gene match. This CDR3 has 16 amino acids. Germline CDR1 reads SGHAT; CDR2 reads FQNNGV.

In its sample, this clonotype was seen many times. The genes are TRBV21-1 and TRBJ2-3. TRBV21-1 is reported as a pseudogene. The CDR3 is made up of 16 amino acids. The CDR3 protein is CASSKCGRTSTDTQYF. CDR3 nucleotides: TGTGCCAGCAGCAAATGTGGACGGACTAGCACAGATACGCAGTATTTT.

The CDR3: CASSSRQGGELFF. The DNA for the CDR3 is TGTGCCAGCAGTTCCCGACAGGGCGGGGAGCTGTTTTTT. The V call is TRBV12-3 or TRBV12-4, the J call TRBJ2-2, with 7 bases that match TRBD1. The CDR3 is 13 residues long. After removal of 4 bases from V and 7 bases from J, the junction contained 3 bases not matched to a gene.

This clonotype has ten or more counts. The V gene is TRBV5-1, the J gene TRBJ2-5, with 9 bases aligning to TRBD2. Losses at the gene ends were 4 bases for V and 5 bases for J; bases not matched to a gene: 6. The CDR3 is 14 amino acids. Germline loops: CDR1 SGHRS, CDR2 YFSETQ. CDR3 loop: CASSPGTSYETQYF. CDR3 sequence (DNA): TGCGCCAGCAGCCCCGGGACTAGCTACGAGACCCAGTACTTC.